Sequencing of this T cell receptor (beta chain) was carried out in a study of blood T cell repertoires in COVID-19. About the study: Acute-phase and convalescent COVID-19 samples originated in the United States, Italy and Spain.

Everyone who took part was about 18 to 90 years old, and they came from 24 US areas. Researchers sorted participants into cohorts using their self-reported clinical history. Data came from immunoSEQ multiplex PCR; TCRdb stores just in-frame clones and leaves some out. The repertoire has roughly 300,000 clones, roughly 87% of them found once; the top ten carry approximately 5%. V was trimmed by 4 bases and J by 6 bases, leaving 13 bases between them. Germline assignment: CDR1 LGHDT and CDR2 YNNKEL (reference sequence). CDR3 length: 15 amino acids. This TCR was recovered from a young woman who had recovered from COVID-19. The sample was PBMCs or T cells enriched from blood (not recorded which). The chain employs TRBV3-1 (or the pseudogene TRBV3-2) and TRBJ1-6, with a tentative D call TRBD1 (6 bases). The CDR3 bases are TGTGCCAGCAGCCGCATTACAGGGACTAATTCACCCCTCCACTTT. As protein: CASSRITGTNSPLHF.